This is a list of T cell receptor beta chains from one sample in a study of molecular identifiers for immune sequencing clone quantification. Each CDR3 protein gets one entry after TCRdb re-called the PCR reads with MiXCR. The sample yields 460,000 or so distinct CDR3 sequences, around 23% seen once. Sequenced sample: naive CD8+ T cells from blood, with Jurkat cell RNA spiked in. These receptors were taken from a human donor in good health. Some libraries in this study had Jurkat cell RNA spiked in. Both conserved end residues are part of each CDR3. The D gene is left open where the match is weak. Some rows mark clone size as missing; the rest say once, few, many or name a class of expanded clone.

v_gene,d_gene,abundance,j_gene,CDR3nt,CDR3aa
TRBV6-5,-,-,TRBJ1-6,TGTGCCAGCAGCTTGCCGAGGTGGGGGTCACCCCTCCACTTT,CASSLPRWGSPLHF
TRBV10-2,-,-,TRBJ2-5,TGCGCCAGCATCCGAGCATGGACCGAAGAGACCCAGTACTTC,CASIRAWTEETQYF
TRBV12-3/TRBV12-4,-,-,TRBJ1-1,TGTACCAGCATGGCAGCCATGAACACTGAAGCTTTCTTT,CTSMAAMNTEAFF
TRBV5-1,TRBD1,-,TRBJ1-3,TGCGCCAGCAGCTTGACAGGGGCGTTCTCTGGAAACACCATATATTTT,CASSLTGAFSGNTIYF
TRBV5-5,-,many,TRBJ1-5,TGTGCCAGCAGTTTGAGGGGCAGGGAAGGGGATCAGCCCCAGCATTTT,CASSLRGREGDQPQHF
TRBV27,TRBD1,few,TRBJ2-2,TGTGCCAGCAGTTTTAGGGACAGCACCGGGGAGCTGTTTTTT,CASSFRDSTGELFF
TRBV4-1,-,few,TRBJ1-2,TGCGCCAGCAGCCAAGACTCGCAGGGGTATGGCTACACCTTC,CASSQDSQGYGYTF
TRBV6-6,TRBD2,-,TRBJ2-7,TGTGCCAGCAGTTACCCGACTAGCGTAGAAACCTACGAGCAGTACTTC,CASSYPTSVETYEQYF
TRBV11-3,-,-,TRBJ2-7,TGTGCCAGCAGCTCCAGCTCGGGAACAGGTTTCGACGAGCAGTACTTC,CASSSSSGTGFDEQYF
TRBV12-3/TRBV12-4,-,-,TRBJ1-1,TGTGCCAGCAGCACCGGGGCAGGAGTCATGAACACTGAAGCTTCCTTT,CASSTGAGVMNTEASF
TRBV30,-,few,TRBJ1-5,TGTGCCTGGAGTGTTGGAGGGTTTAGCAATCAGCCCCAGCATTTT,CAWSVGGFSNQPQHF
TRBV5-5,-,few,TRBJ1-5,TGTGCCAGCAGCTGGGACCTCAGCAATCAGCCCCAGCATTTT,CASSWDLSNQPQHF
TRBV12-3/TRBV12-4,TRBD1,many,TRBJ1-5,TGTGCCAGCATGACAGGGGCCCAGCCCCAGCATTTT,CASMTGAQPQHF
TRBV27,-,few,TRBJ1-1,TGTGCCAGCAGTTATGACGACAGCATCGACACTGAAGCTTTCTTT,CASSYDDSIDTEAFF
TRBV13,-,many,TRBJ2-3,TGTGCCAGCAGCCAGACGGTACAGATCACAGATACGCAGTATTTT,CASSQTVQITDTQYF
TRBV20-1,TRBD2,few,TRBJ2-7,TGCAGTGCTTCTCCGATGTTAGCGGGGGTATCCTACGAGCAGTACTTC,CSASPMLAGVSYEQYF
TRBV7-2,-,few,TRBJ2-7,TGTGCCAGCAGCTTAGAAATAATCGAGCAGTACTTC,CASSLEIIEQYF
TRBV27,TRBD2,few,TRBJ2-7,TGTGCCAGCAGTTTCGCACTAGCGGACTACGAGCAGTACTTC,CASSFALADYEQYF
TRBV19,-,many,TRBJ1-5,TGTGCCAGTAGCATGGACGGCTATAGCAATCAGCCCCAGCATTTT,CASSMDGYSNQPQHF
TRBV4-1,TRBD1,few,TRBJ2-3,TGCGCCAGCAGCCTAAAGGGGGACAGATCCACAGATACGCAGTATTTT,CASSLKGDRSTDTQYF
TRBV30,-,-,TRBJ2-3,TGTGCCTGGAGTTCCGGAGCTACAGACACAGATACGCAGTATTTT,CAWSSGATDTDTQYF
TRBV5-1,TRBD2,many,TRBJ2-3,TGCGCCAGCAGCTTACCTAGCGGGAGTTCAGATACGCAGTATTTT,CASSLPSGSSDTQYF
TRBV6-6,TRBD2,few,TRBJ2-3,TGTGCCAGCAGTTGGGACCCTCGGGCGGGGGGGCCCGCAGATACGCAGTATTTT,CASSWDPRAGGPADTQYF
TRBV7-2,TRBD2,many,TRBJ2-1,TGTGCCAGCAGCTTCCCCTTGCGTGAAAGTAGGACTAGCGGGGGTTGGAATGAGCAGTTCTTC,CASSFPLRESRTSGGWNEQFF
TRBV6-1,-,-,TRBJ2-7,TGTGCCAGCAGTGAAGCATCTATCAGGCTAGATACCTACGAGCAGTACTTC,CASSEASIRLDTYEQYF
TRBV6-5,-,few,TRBJ2-1,TGTGCCAGCAGTTACTCGAGTCGAGTTTCAAGTGAGCAGTTCTTC,CASSYSSRVSSEQFF
TRBV7-9,-,few,TRBJ1-4,TGTGCCAGCAGCTCCGGGCACCACGGCGTTAATGAAAAACTGTTTTTT,CASSSGHHGVNEKLFF
TRBV4-1,-,many,TRBJ1-1,TGCGCCAGCAGCCAAGCCCCCGACGGGGCGGGCACTGAAGCTTTCTTT,CASSQAPDGAGTEAFF
TRBV5-6,-,many,TRBJ2-4,TGTGCCAGCAGCTTGAGCTACGAGGACCACATTCAGTACTTC,CASSLSYEDHIQYF
TRBV4-3,-,few,TRBJ1-1,TGCGCCAGCGGCCCCTCTGGGAGGGTTGCTTTCTTT,CASGPSGRVAFF
TRBV4-3,-,few,TRBJ1-5,TGCGCCAGCAGCCAAGACAGCGTTCGAGGGGGTCAGCCCCAGCATTTT,CASSQDSVRGGQPQHF
TRBV6-2/TRBV6-3,-,once,TRBJ2-7,TGTGCCAGCATGACGGAAACCGGTCCCTCGAATAGATACGAGCAGTACTTC,CASMTETGPSNRYEQYF
TRBV6-1,-,-,TRBJ2-7,TGTGCCAGCAGTGAAGTAGGGAGAGGCTACGAGCAGTACTTC,CASSEVGRGYEQYF
TRBV12-3/TRBV12-4,-,few,TRBJ2-2,TGTGCCAGCAGTTACGCGGGACAAACGAACACCGGGGAGCTGTTTTTT,CASSYAGQTNTGELFF
TRBV18,-,few,TRBJ2-5,TGTGCCAGCCGGCCTCCGCTTAATCAAGAGACCCAGTACTTC,CASRPPLNQETQYF
TRBV11-2,TRBD1,-,TRBJ2-7,TGTGCCAGCAGCGCCAGGGGGCCCTACGAGCAGTACTTC,CASSARGPYEQYF
TRBV28,-,-,TRBJ2-5,TGTGCCAGCAACCGACAGGCCCCCCAAGAGACCCAGTACTTC,CASNRQAPQETQYF
TRBV29-1,-,few,TRBJ2-7,TGCAGCGCCGGGATAGGCGACTACGAGCAGTACTTC,CSAGIGDYEQYF
TRBV29-1,-,-,TRBJ2-5,TGCAGCGCTGAGGGAGAGACCCACTACTTC,CSAEGETHYF